The 8 T cell receptor beta chains given below trace back to one sample, sequenced in a study of shared clonotypes between healthy human individuals (dated by TCRdb to about 2020). The library was obtained by the immunoSEQ multiplex PCR assay. Drawn from immuneACCESS, this table holds only the in-frame rearrangements with V and J called that TCRdb kept. Clones are partly lost; checked studies trace under half to an unresolved V gene and leave the rest unexplained. This sample holds some 2.4 million clones; approximately 94% were observed only once. 0.36% of the sample rests with the top ten. Sequenced: naive CD4+ T cells from PBMCs. What this sample's cell subset or site label stands for: CD45RA+ positively selected. The receptor source for this set is a man between 18 and 35 years old in good health. Some clones in this sample may be carry-over from other donors' samples.

The chain links TRBV28 to TRBJ1-4; 9 bases map to TRBD1. The CDR3 is 14 residues long. Trimming took 8 bases from V and 7 from J; bases not matched to a gene: 8. Germline V gene lookup returns CDR1 MDHEN and CDR2 SYDVKM. This chain's CDR3 is CASGPGQGPEKLFF. The CDR3 DNA reads as TGTGCCAGCGGTCCGGGACAGGGCCCTGAAAAACTGTTTTTT.

J is TRBJ2-7 and V is TRBV19; 8 bases are a match to TRBD1. Trimming took 1 base from V and 2 from J; bases not matched to a gene: 7. This CDR3 is built from 16 residues. Germline V gene sequence: CDR1 LNHDA, CDR2 SQIVND (reference sequence). The CDR3 loop reads CASSIGAGGATYEQYF. In nucleotides, the CDR3 is TGTGCCAGTAGTATAGGGGCAGGGGGCGCGACCTACGAGCAGTACTTC. The full variable domain, completed using reference TRBV19 and TRBJ2-7, is DGGITQSPKYLFRKEGQNVTLSCEQNLNHDAMYWYRQDPGQGLRLIYYSQIVNDFQKGDIAEGYSVSREKKESFPLTVTSAQKNPTAFYLCASSIGAGGATYEQYFGPGTRLTVT.

J is TRBJ2-7 and V is TRBV9, with 8 bases aligning to TRBD1. CDR3 size: 14 residues. Germline V gene data show CDR1 as SGDLS and CDR2 as YYNGEE. J gave up 6 bases and V 6 bases, and 11 bases lay outside the gene matches. The CDR3 DNA is TGTGCCAGCACCCCGGGAATAACAGGGGGCGAGCAGTACTTC. This codes for CASTPGITGGEQYF.

The gene calls are TRBV5-1 and TRBJ2-1; 13 nucleotides line up with TRBD2. Germline V gene lookup returns CDR1 SGHRS and CDR2 YFSETQ. Trimming removed 2 bases from V and 7 bases from J; junction bases left unmatched: 12. The CDR3 is 18 amino acids. The CDR3 region has the DNA TGCGCCAGCAGCTTAAAAACACTAGCGGGAGGGCCGGGTAATGAGCAGTTCTTC. Translation gives CASSLKTLAGGPGNEQFF.

The rearrangement links TRBV6-1 to TRBJ1-3, with unresolved D. V lost 8 bases, J lost 3 bases, and 14 bases lay in between. Germline lookup yields CDR1 MNHNS and CDR2 SASEGT. This CDR3 comprises 14 residues. In nucleotides, the CDR3 is TGTGCCAGCGAGACGGCTATCGGTGGAAACACCATATATTTT. Translated, it gives CASETAIGGNTIYF.

The chain has TRBV15 and TRBJ2-7; 8 bases match TRBD2. V shed 0 bases, J shed 0 bases, and the junction held 7 bases outside the gene matches. Germline CDR1 reads LNHNV; CDR2 reads YYDKDF (reference sequence). The length of the CDR3 is 17 residues. The CDR3 reads CATSRDRSSGYSYEQYF. Here the CDR3 DNA reads TGTGCCACCAGCAGAGATCGCTCTAGCGGGTACTCCTACGAGCAGTACTTC.

The V call is TRBV7-9, the J call TRBJ1-5, with D tentatively TRBD1 (5 bases). This CDR3 contains 16 residues. Germline-derived CDR1 and CDR2 are SEHNR and FQNEAQ (reference sequence). The V and J ends lost 2 bases and 3 bases respectively, with 14 bases between them. The DNA of the CDR3 is TGTGCCAGCAGCTTAATGGTAGGGGCTGACAATCAGCCCCAGCATTTT. Translating it yields CASSLMVGADNQPQHF. Filled out from reference TRBV7-9 and TRBJ1-5, the complete variable domain reads DTGVSQNPRHKITKRGQNVTFRCDPISEHNRLYWYRQTLGQGPEFLTYFQNEAQLEKSRLLSDRFSAERPKGSFSTLEIQRTEQGDSAMYLCASSLMVGADNQPQHFGDGTRLSIL.

The rearrangement uses TRBV28 and TRBJ2-5; D unclear. V shed 3 bases and J shed 5 bases, with 7 bases lying between them. CDR3 size: 12 residues. Germline CDR1 and CDR2: MDHEN and SYDVKM. CDR3 amino acids: CASSFLWETQYF. CDR3 sequence (DNA): TGTGCCAGCAGTTTTCTCTGGGAGACCCAGTACTTC.